The 27 T cell receptor beta chains below all came from one sample that was sequenced in a study of metastatic and nonmetastatic thyroid tumors. TCRdb re-called the PCR reads with MiXCR. Of tens of thousands of clones listed, approximately 20% are singletons. Not a single patient had been given any form of treatment at any point before undergoing thyroid surgery. Sequenced sample: blood. The origin of the receptors is a female donor with papillary thyroid cancer or a benign thyroid nodule (not recorded which). Some clones in this sample may be carry-over from other donors' samples.

The V gene is TRBV19, the J gene TRBJ1-5; D is unclear. Looked up from germline, CDR1 is LNHDA and CDR2 is SQIVND (reference sequence). The CDR3 sequence is 12 residues long. Trimming removed 3 bases at V and 6 bases at J, with 6 bases between. Here the CDR3 reads CASSIHPQPQHF. As DNA, the CDR3 is TGTGCCAGTAGTATTCACCCTCAGCCCCAGCATTTT.

V usage is TRBV30 and J usage is TRBJ2-7; D gene ambiguous. Germline CDR1 and CDR2: GTSNPN and SVGIG (reference sequence). Between the trimmed V and J ends, which lost 2 bases and 5 bases, there was a span of 13 bases. The CDR3 covers 13 residues. This chain's CDR3 is CAWSSTGHHEQYF. The CDR3 coding sequence is TGTGCCTGGAGTTCTACGGGTCACCACGAGCAGTACTTC.

A few counts support this clone. CDR3 protein: CASSLKTGEADTQYF. In DNA form, the CDR3 reads TGTGCCAGCAGCCTGAAAACAGGGGAAGCAGATACGCAGTATTTT. The V call is TRBV6-2 or TRBV6-3, the J call TRBJ2-3, with TRBD1 matching over 7 bases. Unmatched junction bases numbered 10, after V lost 6 bases and J lost 4 bases. Germline values: CDR1 MNHEY, CDR2 SVGEGT. The CDR3 sequence is 15 residues long.

This clone occurred many times. The chain carries TRBV20-1 and TRBJ1-5; 7 positions match TRBD1. There are 14 residues in the CDR3. V shed 6 bases, J shed 6 bases, and the junction held 11 bases outside the gene matches. From germline, CDR1 is DFQATT and CDR2 SNEGSKA (reference sequence). CDR3 DNA: TGCAGTGCCGTGACAGGGACGGCTAGTCAGCCCCAGCATTTT. Its translation: CSAVTGTASQPQHF.

This clone was seen many times. The chain combines TRBV5-4 with TRBJ1-2; 8 nucleotides line up with TRBD1. The CDR3 has 13 amino acids. Germline values: CDR1 SGHNT, CDR2 YYREEE (reference sequence). With 5 bases clipped from V and 5 bases from J, the junction kept 5 bases outside the gene matches. In DNA form, the CDR3 reads TGTGCCAGCAGATTGACAGGGGAGTATGGCTACACCTTC. Amino acids: CASRLTGEYGYTF. The complete variable domain, with remaining parts taken from reference TRBV5-4 and TRBJ1-2, reads ETGVTQSPTHLIKTRGQQVTLRCSSQSGHNTVSWYQQALGQGPQFIFQYYREEENGRGNFPPRFSGLQFPNYSSELNVNALELDDSALYLCASRLTGEYGYTFGSGTRLTVV.

This clone was counted ten times or more. The chain links TRBV13 to TRBJ2-7; TRBD2 agrees at 7 bases. The CDR3 is 13 amino acids. Germline V gene lookup returns CDR1 PRHDT and CDR2 FYEKMQ (reference sequence). V shed 4 bases and J 4 bases; nucleotides not matched to a gene: 4. The CDR3 loop reads CASSSSGGYEQYF. The CDR3 DNA sequence: TGTGCCAGCAGCTCCTCCGGGGGGTACGAGCAGTACTTC. The entire variable domain, with the rest obtained from reference TRBV13 and TRBJ2-7, is as follows: AAGVIQSPRHLIKEKRETATLKCYPIPRHDTVYWYQQGPGQDPQFLISFYEKMQSDKGSIPDRFSAQQFSDYHSELNMSSLELGDSALYFCASSSSGGYEQYFGPGTRLTVT.

The chain joins TRBV20-1 to TRBJ1-2, with 9 positions matching TRBD1. Looked up from germline, CDR1 is DFQATT and CDR2 is SNEGSKA (reference sequence). The CDR3 runs 15 residues. J was trimmed by 8 bases and V by 0 bases; bases with no gene match: 10. The CDR3 is CSARDPLGTGRGYTF. The CDR3 coding sequence is TGCAGTGCTAGAGATCCCCTGGGGACAGGGCGGGGCTACACCTTC.

This clone appeared many times. The CDR3 bases are TGCAGTGCTAGAGATAGGGCAACGGTGAGCTCCTATAATTCACCCCTCCACTTT. This codes for CSARDRATVSSYNSPLHF. This chain joins TRBV20-1 and TRBJ1-6, with D unclear. Trimming removed 0 bases from V and 0 bases from J, with 15 bases in between. This CDR3 is built from 18 residues. CDR1 and CDR2 (germline): DFQATT, SNEGSKA (reference sequence).

V gene TRBV2 combines with J gene TRBJ2-2; D may be TRBD2 (5 bases). Germline V gene data show CDR1 as SNHLY and CDR2 as FYNNEI. The CDR3 is made up of 13 amino acids. Trimming left V 6 bases short and J 4 bases short, with 9 bases between. The CDR3 nucleotides read TGTGCCAGCAGGGGAGTGGTCACCGGGGAGCTGTTTTTT. Translation: CASRGVVTGELFF.

This rearrangement joins TRBV2 to TRBJ2-7; 8 nucleotides agree with TRBD1. The V gene's germline CDR1 is SNHLY and CDR2 FYNNEI. CDR3 length: 14 residues. The V and J ends lost 8 bases and 2 bases, in that order; junction bases with no gene match: 8. CDR3 DNA sequence: TGTGCCAGCGAGACACTGGACAGGGCCTACGAGCAGTACTTC. The encoded protein is CASETLDRAYEQYF.

In this sample, this clone turned up many times. In DNA, the CDR3 is TGTGCCAGCGGGAAGAACACTGAAGCTTTCTTT. This codes for CASGKNTEAFF. The genes are TRBV27 and TRBJ1-1; the D is unclear. CDR1 and CDR2 from the germline V gene are MNHEY and SMNVEV (reference sequence). V lost 8 bases, J lost 1 base, and 5 bases lay in between. The CDR3 is made up of 11 amino acids.

This clone was counted ten times or more. The chain recombines TRBV11-1 with TRBJ2-2; D not resolved. This CDR3 is built from 18 residues. Germline V gene sequence: CDR1 SGHAT, CDR2 FQDESV (reference sequence). The V and J ends lost 0 bases and 4 bases respectively, with 18 bases between them. The CDR3 DNA reads TGTGCCAGCAGCTTAGCAGTGACATACCCGAGTGTCACCGGGGAGCTGTTTTTT. The encoded protein is CASSLAVTYPSVTGELFF.

Note on this clone: An end of the junction differs from the germline gene, which may be a read error. The V gene is TRBV2, the J gene TRBJ1-3; perhaps TRBD1 as D (6 bases). The CDR3 covers 17 residues. CDR1 is SNHLY and CDR2 is FYNNEI in the germline V gene. Written as DNA, the CDR3 is TGTGACAGCAGTGAAGCACGTAATTACAGGGCTGGAAACACCACATATTTT. Translated: CDSSEARNYRAGNTTYF.

This clone was picked up many times. Being one base from a much bigger clone, this may be a read error. V is TRBV6-5 and J is TRBJ1-1; D remains unclear. From germline, CDR1 is MNHEY and CDR2 SVGAGI. The V end lost 3 bases, the J end lost 8 bases, and 16 bases lay between the germline ends. This CDR3 has 14 amino acids. This CDR3 reads CASSYQRSPAEAFF. CDR3 DNA: TGTGCCAGCAGTTATCAACGGTCCCCAGCAGAAGCTTTCTTT.

The chain links TRBV6-1 to TRBJ2-1; the D is unclear. The V gene lost 4 bases and the J gene lost 0 bases, with 13 bases spanning the gap. Germline V gene data show CDR1 as MNHNS and CDR2 as SASEGT. The CDR3 loop spans 16 amino acids. In nucleotides, the CDR3 is TGTGCCAGCAGTGCCTACGGCAGGAGCTCCTACAATGAGCAGTTCTTC. Translated: CASSAYGRSSYNEQFF.

The table lists this clone with many counts. The rearrangement uses TRBV18 and TRBJ2-3; D not resolved. V lost 5 bases and J lost 2, with 11 bases in between. This CDR3 spans 14 amino acids. Germline CDR1 and CDR2: KGHSH and LQKENI. CDR3 coding DNA: TGTGCCAGCTCAAAATCCGTCGACACAGATACGCAGTATTTT. Translation: CASSKSVDTDTQYF.

There are many counts of this clone. The chain recombines TRBV10-3 with TRBJ2-5, with D perhaps matching TRBD2 (7 bases). The V gene lost 0 bases and the J gene lost 5 bases, with 13 bases spanning the gap. CDR3 size: 15 residues. Germline V lookup: CDR1 ENHRY, CDR2 SYGVKD. CDR3 amino acids: CAISESKGGYETQYF. In DNA, the CDR3 is TGTGCCATCAGTGAGTCGAAGGGGGGGTACGAGACCCAGTACTTC.

This clone showed up many times. This chain joins TRBV7-2 and TRBJ2-7, with TRBD1 matching over 9 bases. CDR3 length: 14 amino acids. The junction had 8 bases not matched to a gene; V was cut back by 5 bases and J by 6 bases. Germline V lookup: CDR1 SGHTA, CDR2 FQGNSA. This CDR3 reads CASSTTGTGSEQYF. CDR3 sequence (DNA): TGTGCCAGCAGCACCACCGGGACAGGGAGCGAGCAGTACTTC.

This clone was detected many times. The V and J genes are TRBV9 and TRBJ2-7; D uncertain. CDR3 length: 14 amino acids. Trimming took 0 bases from V and 0 from J, leaving 7 bases between them. The germline CDR1 and CDR2 sequences are SGDLS and YYNGEE. The CDR3 region has the DNA TGTGCCAGCAGCGTAGGCGGTAGCTCCTACGAGCAGTACTTC. Encoded protein: CASSVGGSSYEQYF.

This clone was seen a handful of times. The chain recombines TRBV7-2 with TRBJ2-7; TRBD1 agrees at 12 bases. CDR1 is SGHTA, CDR2 FQGNSA, per germline. This CDR3 contains 14 residues. V trimming: 5 bases; J trimming: 7 bases; junction bases outside the gene matches: 6. CDR3 region: CASSRGQGAHEQYF. In nucleotides, the CDR3 is TGTGCCAGCAGCCGGGGACAGGGGGCCCATGAGCAGTACTTC.

This chain joins TRBV27 and TRBJ2-3, with a possible D match to TRBD2 (6 bases). Germline CDR1 and CDR2: MNHEY and SMNVEV (reference sequence). V was shortened by 2 bases and J by 1 base, with 10 bases between the two germline ends. This CDR3 has 15 amino acids. The CDR3 bases are TGTGCCAGCAGTTTAGGGGGGACCCGCACAGATACGCAGTATTTT. The encoded protein is CASSLGGTRTDTQYF.

This clone appeared a few times. Sequence at one end of the junction differs from germline and may be a read error. This sequence joins TRBV10-3 and TRBJ2-1; unclear D gene. The CDR3 contains 13 residues. Germline V gives CDR1 ENHRY, CDR2 SYGVKD. CDR3 sequence reads: CAIYGLWLNEQFF. In nucleotides, the CDR3 is TGTGCCATCTATGGGTTATGGCTCAATGAGCAGTTCTTT.

This clone was detected ten times or more. A junction boundary mismatches the germline segment, possibly from a read error. This sequence joins TRBV3-1 and TRBJ2-2; D unresolved. Germline values: CDR1 LGHDT, CDR2 YNNKEL (reference sequence). The length of the CDR3 is 14 residues. The CDR3 DNA is TGTGCCAGCACCCAAGGTGTGAACACCGGGGAGCTGTTTTTT. The encoded protein is CASTQGVNTGELFF.

The V gene is TRBV7-9, the J gene TRBJ1-1, with D unclear. The V and J ends lost 5 bases and 8 bases respectively, with 15 bases between them. Germline CDR1 and CDR2: SEHNR and FQNEAQ (reference sequence). This CDR3 contains 13 residues. The CDR3 sequence is CASSPRTLGEAFF. In DNA form, the CDR3 reads TGTGCCAGCAGCCCTCGAACCCTGGGGGAAGCTTTCTTT.

This chain connects TRBV11-2 to TRBJ2-7; 8 bases line up with TRBD2. V was pared by 5 bases and J by 3 bases, with 18 bases of the junction left unmatched. Germline V gene lookup returns CDR1 SGHAT and CDR2 FQNNGV. The CDR3 has 18 amino acids. Here the CDR3 DNA reads TGTGCCAGCAGCATCGGTCGTTTCGGGGCGGGAGGTCACTACGAGCAGTACTTC. Translation gives CASSIGRFGAGGHYEQYF.

A few counts support this clone. A read error may account for a junction end that differs from germline. The DNA for the CDR3 is TGCGCCACCAGCAGTCCCCCATACAATGAGCAGTTCTTC. This encodes CATSSPPYNEQFF. This rearrangement joins TRBV15 to TRBJ2-1; D is undetermined. This CDR3 is 13 amino acids long. Germline lookup yields CDR1 LNHNV and CDR2 YYDKDF (reference sequence).

The chain uses TRBV6-1 and TRBJ2-7; a possible D gene is TRBD2 (5 bases). The CDR3 totals 14 residues. V lost 1 base, J lost 2 bases, and 9 bases lay in between. Germline V gene lookup returns CDR1 MNHNS and CDR2 SASEGT. The CDR3 sequence: CASSEERLAYEQYF. CDR3 nucleotide sequence: TGTGCCAGCAGTGAAGAGCGGCTTGCCTACGAGCAGTACTTC.